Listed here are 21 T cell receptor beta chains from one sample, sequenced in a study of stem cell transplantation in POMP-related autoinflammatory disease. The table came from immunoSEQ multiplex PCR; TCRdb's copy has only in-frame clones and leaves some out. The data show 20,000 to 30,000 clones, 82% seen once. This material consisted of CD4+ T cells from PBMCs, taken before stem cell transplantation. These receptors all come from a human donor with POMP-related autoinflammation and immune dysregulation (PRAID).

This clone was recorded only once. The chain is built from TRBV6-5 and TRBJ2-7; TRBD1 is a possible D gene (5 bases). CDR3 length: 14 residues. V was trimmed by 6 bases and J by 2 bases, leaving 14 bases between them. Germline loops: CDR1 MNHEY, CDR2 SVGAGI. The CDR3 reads CASSSPHRPYEQYF. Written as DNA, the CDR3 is TGTGCCAGCAGCTCCCCCCACAGGCCCTACGAGCAGTACTTC.

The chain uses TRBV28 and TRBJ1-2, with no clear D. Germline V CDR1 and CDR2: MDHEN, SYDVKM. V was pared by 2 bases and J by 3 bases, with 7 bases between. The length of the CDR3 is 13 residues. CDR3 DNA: TGTGCCAGCAGTTTAATGGACTACTATGGCTACACCTTC. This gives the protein CASSLMDYYGYTF.

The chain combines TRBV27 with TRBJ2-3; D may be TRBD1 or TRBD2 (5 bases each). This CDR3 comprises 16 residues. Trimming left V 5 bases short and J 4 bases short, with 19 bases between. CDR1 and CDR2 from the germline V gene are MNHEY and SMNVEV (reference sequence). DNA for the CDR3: TGTGCCAGCAGTCCCCTCCAGGGAGTTGACCCAGATACGCAGTATTTT. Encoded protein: CASSPLQGVDPDTQYF.

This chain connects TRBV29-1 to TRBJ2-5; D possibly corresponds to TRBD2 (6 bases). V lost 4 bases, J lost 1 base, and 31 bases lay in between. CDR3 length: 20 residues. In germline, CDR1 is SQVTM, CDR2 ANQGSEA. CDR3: CSVGLRLGGPKVKSQETQYF. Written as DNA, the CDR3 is TGCAGCGTTGGCTTGAGGTTGGGGGGTCCAAAAGTAAAATCCCAAGAGACCCAGTACTTC.

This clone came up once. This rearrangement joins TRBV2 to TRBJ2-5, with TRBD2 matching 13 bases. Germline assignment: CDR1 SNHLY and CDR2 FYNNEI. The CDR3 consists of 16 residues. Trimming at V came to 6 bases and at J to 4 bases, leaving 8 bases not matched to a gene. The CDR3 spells CASRGTSGRGGETQYF. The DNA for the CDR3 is TGTGCCAGCAGGGGTACTAGCGGGAGGGGGGGAGAGACCCAGTACTTC.

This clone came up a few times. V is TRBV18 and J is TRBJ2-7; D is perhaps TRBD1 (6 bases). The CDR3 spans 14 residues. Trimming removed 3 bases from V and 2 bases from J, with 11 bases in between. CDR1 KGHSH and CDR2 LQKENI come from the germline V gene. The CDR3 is CASSPHREPYEQYF. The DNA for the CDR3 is TGTGCCAGCTCACCCCACAGGGAACCCTACGAGCAGTACTTC.

CDR3 sequence: CASSLFLGAYNSPLHF. The CDR3 nucleotides are TGTGCCAGCAGCTTATTTCTGGGCGCCTATAATTCACCCCTCCACTTT. V usage is TRBV11-2 and J usage is TRBJ1-6; D is unclear. The V gene's germline CDR1 is SGHAT and CDR2 FQNNGV. V dropped 2 bases and J dropped 2 bases, with 10 bases sitting between them. This CDR3 has 16 amino acids.

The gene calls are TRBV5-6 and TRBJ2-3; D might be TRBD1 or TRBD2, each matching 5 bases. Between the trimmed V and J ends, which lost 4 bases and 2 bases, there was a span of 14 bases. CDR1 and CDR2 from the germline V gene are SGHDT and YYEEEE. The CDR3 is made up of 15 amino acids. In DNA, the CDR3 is TGTGCCAGCAGCCCCGGGGCGGTCATCACAGATACGCAGTATTTT. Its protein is CASSPGAVITDTQYF.

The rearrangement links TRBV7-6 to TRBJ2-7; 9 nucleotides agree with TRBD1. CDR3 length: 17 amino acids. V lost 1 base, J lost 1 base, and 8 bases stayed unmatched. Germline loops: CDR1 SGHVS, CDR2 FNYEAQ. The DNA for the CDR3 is TGTGCCAGCAGCTTAGAGCAGGGACAGGGTAAGTCCTACGAGCAGTACTTC. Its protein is CASSLEQGQGKSYEQYF. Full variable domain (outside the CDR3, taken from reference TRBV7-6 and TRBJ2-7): GAGVSQSPRYKVTKRGQDVALRCDPISGHVSLYWYRQALGQGPEFLTYFNYEAQQDKSGLPNDRFSAERPEGSISTLTIQRTEQRDSAMYRCASSLEQGQGKSYEQYFGPGTRLTVT.

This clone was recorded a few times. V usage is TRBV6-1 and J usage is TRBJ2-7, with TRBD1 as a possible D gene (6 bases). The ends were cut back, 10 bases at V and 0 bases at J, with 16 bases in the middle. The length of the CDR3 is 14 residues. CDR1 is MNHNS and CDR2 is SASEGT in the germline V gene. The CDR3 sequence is CATLNRQDSYEQYF. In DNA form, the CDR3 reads TGTGCCACCCTAAACCGACAGGACTCCTACGAGCAGTACTTC.

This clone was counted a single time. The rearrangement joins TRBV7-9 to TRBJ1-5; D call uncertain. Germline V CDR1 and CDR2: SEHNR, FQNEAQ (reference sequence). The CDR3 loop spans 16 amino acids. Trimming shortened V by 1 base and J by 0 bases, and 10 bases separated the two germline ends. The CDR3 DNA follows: TGTGCCAGCAGCTTAGGGTCGGGCTATAGCAATCAGCCCCAGCATTTT. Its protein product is CASSLGSGYSNQPQHF.

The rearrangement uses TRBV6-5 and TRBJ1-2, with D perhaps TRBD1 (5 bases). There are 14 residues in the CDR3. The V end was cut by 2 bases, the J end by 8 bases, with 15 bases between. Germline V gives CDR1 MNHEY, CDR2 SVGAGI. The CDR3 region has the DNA TGTGCCAGCAGTTACCGCGGGGACGGGAGAGGCTACACCTTC. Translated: CASSYRGDGRGYTF.

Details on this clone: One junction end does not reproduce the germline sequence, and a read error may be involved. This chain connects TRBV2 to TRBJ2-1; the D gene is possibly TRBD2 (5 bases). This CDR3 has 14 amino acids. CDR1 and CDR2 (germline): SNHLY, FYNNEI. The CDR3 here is CACRTPARGNEQFF. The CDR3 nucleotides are TGTGCCTGCAGGACTCCAGCGCGAGGGAATGAGCAGTTCTTC.

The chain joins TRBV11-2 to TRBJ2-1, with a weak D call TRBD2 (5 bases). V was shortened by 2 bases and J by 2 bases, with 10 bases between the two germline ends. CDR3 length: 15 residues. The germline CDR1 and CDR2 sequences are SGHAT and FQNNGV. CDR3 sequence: CASSLLMGAYNEQFF. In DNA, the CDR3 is TGTGCCAGCAGCTTATTGATGGGAGCCTACAATGAGCAGTTCTTC.

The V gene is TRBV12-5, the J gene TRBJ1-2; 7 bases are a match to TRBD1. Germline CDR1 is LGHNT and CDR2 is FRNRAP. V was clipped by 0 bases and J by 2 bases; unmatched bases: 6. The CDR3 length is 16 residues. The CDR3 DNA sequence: TGTGCTAGTGGTTTGGTACTAGGACAGGCGAACTATGGCTACACCTTC. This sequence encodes CASGLVLGQANYGYTF. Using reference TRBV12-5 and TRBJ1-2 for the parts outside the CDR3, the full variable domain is DARVTQTPRHKVTEMGQEVTMRCQPILGHNTVFWYRQTMMQGLELLAYFRNRAPLDDSGMPKDRFSAEMPDATLATLKIQPSEPRDSAVYFCASGLVLGQANYGYTFGSGTRLTVV.

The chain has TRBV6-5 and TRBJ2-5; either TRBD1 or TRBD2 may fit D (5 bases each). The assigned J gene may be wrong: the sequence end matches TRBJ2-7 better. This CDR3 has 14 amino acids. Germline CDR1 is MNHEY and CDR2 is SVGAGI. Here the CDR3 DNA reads TGTGCCAGCAGTTACCGGCCGAGGGGCTACGAGCAGTACTTC. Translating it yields CASSYRPRGYEQYF.

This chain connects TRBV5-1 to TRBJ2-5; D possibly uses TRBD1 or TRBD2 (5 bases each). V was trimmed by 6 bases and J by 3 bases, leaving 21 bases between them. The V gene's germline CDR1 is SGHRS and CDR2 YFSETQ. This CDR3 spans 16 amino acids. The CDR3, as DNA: TGCGCCAGCACTAGGGACGGGAATGGTCTGGAAGAGACCCAGTACTTC. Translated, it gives CASTRDGNGLEETQYF.

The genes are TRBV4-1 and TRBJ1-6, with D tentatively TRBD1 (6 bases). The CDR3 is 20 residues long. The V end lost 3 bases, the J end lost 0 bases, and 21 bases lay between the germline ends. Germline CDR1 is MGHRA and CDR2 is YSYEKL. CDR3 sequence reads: CASSQTLLDSRVSYNSPLHF. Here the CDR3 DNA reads TGCGCCAGCAGCCAGACTCTACTGGACAGCCGTGTCTCCTATAATTCACCCCTCCACTTT.

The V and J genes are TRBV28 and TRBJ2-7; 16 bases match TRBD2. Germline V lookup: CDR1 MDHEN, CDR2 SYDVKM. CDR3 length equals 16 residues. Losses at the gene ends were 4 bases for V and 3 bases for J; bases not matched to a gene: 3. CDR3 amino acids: CASSSGLAGGGYEQYF. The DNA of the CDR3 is TGTGCCAGCAGTTCGGGACTAGCGGGAGGGGGCTACGAGCAGTACTTC.

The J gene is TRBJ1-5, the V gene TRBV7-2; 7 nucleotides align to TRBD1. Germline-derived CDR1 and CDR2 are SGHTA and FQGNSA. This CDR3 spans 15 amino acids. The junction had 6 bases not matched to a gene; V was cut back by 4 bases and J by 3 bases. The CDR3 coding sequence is TGTGCCAGCAGCTGGACGACAGGGTTCAATCAGCCCCAGCATTTT. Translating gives CASSWTTGFNQPQHF.

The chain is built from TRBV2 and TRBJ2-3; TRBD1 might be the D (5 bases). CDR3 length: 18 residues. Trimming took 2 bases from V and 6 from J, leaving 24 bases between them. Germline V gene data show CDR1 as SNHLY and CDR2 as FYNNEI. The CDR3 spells CASSEPAYVARGSDTQYF. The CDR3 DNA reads TGTGCCAGCAGTGAACCCGCCTATGTAGCTAGGGGCAGTGATACGCAGTATTTT.